The rows below give T cell receptor beta chains drawn from one sample of a study of Graves' ophthalmopathy and Graves' hyperthyroidism. TCRdb recomputed calls from the multiplex PCR reads with MiXCR, one row per CDR3 protein. The table shows about 220,000 distinct CDR3 sequences, with about a fifth occurring only once. Sequenced material: peripheral blood. The receptors derive from a woman aged 45-65 years with Graves' ophthalmopathy. Each CDR3 is given with its conserved first and last residue. A D gene is named only where the DNA matches it firmly. Clone size is not always given. Where it is, it says once, few, many or a class for expanded clones.

J gene: TRBJ2-5
clone size: -
V gene: TRBV24-1
D gene: TRBD2
CDR3 DNA: TGTGCCACCAGTGATTTGTCGGTAGCGGGGGGGGCAGAGACCCAGTACTTC
CDR3 protein: CATSDLSVAGGAETQYF

J gene: TRBJ1-5
clone size: many
V gene: TRBV20-1
D gene: -
CDR3 DNA: TGCAGTGCGGGGGGAAAGGGCAATCAGCCCCAGCATTTT
CDR3 protein: CSAGGKGNQPQHF

J gene: TRBJ1-5
clone size: many
V gene: TRBV11-1
D gene: -
CDR3 DNA: TGTGCCAGCAGCTTACTCCCGTCGACGGGCAATCAGCCCCAGCATTTT
CDR3 protein: CASSLLPSTGNQPQHF

J gene: TRBJ2-3
clone size: -
V gene: TRBV6-4
D gene: TRBD2
CDR3 DNA: TGTGCCAGCAGGCTCGGGACTAGCGGCACAGATACGCAGTATTTT
CDR3 protein: CASRLGTSGTDTQYF

J gene: TRBJ1-3
clone size: -
V gene: TRBV9
D gene: -
CDR3 DNA: TGTGCCAGCAGCCTTCTACCTGGGAGCGGCCTATCTGGAAACACCATATATTTT
CDR3 protein: CASSLLPGSGLSGNTIYF

J gene: TRBJ2-7
clone size: -
V gene: TRBV3-1
D gene: TRBD1
CDR3 DNA: TGTGCCAGCAGCCAAGAGCCCCAGGGGGTCTACGAGCAGTACTTC
CDR3 protein: CASSQEPQGVYEQYF

J gene: TRBJ1-5
clone size: -
V gene: TRBV7-8
D gene: -
CDR3 DNA: TGTGCCAGCAGCCCCCGGGAGAGTCAGCCCCAGCATTTT
CDR3 protein: CASSPRESQPQHF

J gene: TRBJ1-5
clone size: -
V gene: TRBV7-2
D gene: -
CDR3 DNA: TGTGCCAGCAGCATTACAGGTGGCAATCAGCCCCAGCATTTT
CDR3 protein: CASSITGGNQPQHF

J gene: TRBJ2-6
clone size: many
V gene: TRBV6-5
D gene: -
CDR3 DNA: TGTGCCAGCAGTCAGGGCAGGGCCAACGTCCTGACTTTC
CDR3 protein: CASSQGRANVLTF

J gene: TRBJ1-2
clone size: many
V gene: TRBV27
D gene: -
CDR3 DNA: TGTGCCAGCAGTTTAGAGGCAGGACGCTATGGCTACACCTTC
CDR3 protein: CASSLEAGRYGYTF

J gene: TRBJ2-5
clone size: many
V gene: TRBV20-1
D gene: -
CDR3 DNA: TGCAGCCAGACGGGCCAGGAGAGAGAGACCCAGTACTTC
CDR3 protein: CSQTGQERETQYF

J gene: TRBJ1-5
clone size: many
V gene: TRBV19
D gene: -
CDR3 DNA: TGTGCCAGTAGTATAGGAGGTTCGAGCAATCAGCCCCAGCATTTT
CDR3 protein: CASSIGGSSNQPQHF

J gene: TRBJ2-7
clone size: many
V gene: TRBV7-2
D gene: -
CDR3 DNA: TGTGCCAGCAGCTTAGGGCTAGCAGAGCACGAGCAGTACTTC
CDR3 protein: CASSLGLAEHEQYF

J gene: TRBJ1-5
clone size: -
V gene: TRBV28
D gene: TRBD1
CDR3 DNA: TGTGCCAGCAGTTTATATCCTGGGGAACAGGGGAGGGAGCAGCCCCAGCATTTT
CDR3 protein: CASSLYPGEQGREQPQHF

J gene: TRBJ2-5
clone size: -
V gene: TRBV28
D gene: -
CDR3 DNA: TGTGCCAGCAGTTTCACTCGCCGGACGCAGTACTTC
CDR3 protein: CASSFTRRTQYF

J gene: TRBJ1-1
clone size: many
V gene: TRBV7-3
D gene: -
CDR3 DNA: TGTGCCAGCAGCTTGGCAACCGGTGAAGCTTTCTTT
CDR3 protein: CASSLATGEAFF

J gene: TRBJ1-1
clone size: many
V gene: TRBV6-1
D gene: -
CDR3 DNA: TGTGCCAGCAGGCGGCAGGGTTCTGAAGCTTTCTTT
CDR3 protein: CASRRQGSEAFF

J gene: TRBJ2-5
clone size: few
V gene: TRBV20-1
D gene: -
CDR3 DNA: TGCAGTGCTAGAGATCTCTCGAGTACCCAGGCCAGTCGAAAAGAGACCCAGTACTTC
CDR3 protein: CSARDLSSTQASRKETQYF

J gene: TRBJ2-7
clone size: -
V gene: TRBV28
D gene: -
CDR3 DNA: TGTGCCAGAACCCAGCACGAGAAACATTCCTACGAGCAGTACTTC
CDR3 protein: CARTQHEKHSYEQYF

J gene: TRBJ1-1
clone size: many
V gene: TRBV29-1
D gene: -
CDR3 DNA: TGCAGCGCTGGGGGGGGGGACACTGAAGCTTTCTTT
CDR3 protein: CSAGGGDTEAFF

J gene: TRBJ2-7
clone size: many
V gene: TRBV20-1
D gene: TRBD2
CDR3 DNA: TGCAGTGCTGGGGGACTAGCGGGACACGAGCAGTACTTC
CDR3 protein: CSAGGLAGHEQYF

J gene: TRBJ2-5
clone size: -
V gene: TRBV28
D gene: -
CDR3 DNA: TGTGCCGGCACCCTGCGCCAGTACTTC
CDR3 protein: CAGTLRQYF

J gene: TRBJ2-5
clone size: few
V gene: TRBV10-2
D gene: TRBD2
CDR3 DNA: TGCGCCAGCAGTGAGTTGTCTAGCGGAGACCAAGAGACCCAGTACTTC
CDR3 protein: CASSELSSGDQETQYF

J gene: TRBJ2-7
clone size: many
V gene: TRBV7-2
D gene: TRBD1
CDR3 DNA: TGTGCCAGCAGCCCCGGGACAGTCTCCTACGAGCAGTACTTC
CDR3 protein: CASSPGTVSYEQYF

J gene: TRBJ2-7
clone size: many
V gene: TRBV13
D gene: TRBD2
CDR3 DNA: TGTGCCAGCAGCCTACGACTAGCGGGAGAGAACGAGCAGTACTTC
CDR3 protein: CASSLRLAGENEQYF

J gene: TRBJ1-1
clone size: -
V gene: TRBV20-1
D gene: -
CDR3 DNA: TGCAGTGCTAGAGATCTCGAGGGGAGCACTGAAGCTTTCTTT
CDR3 protein: CSARDLEGSTEAFF

J gene: TRBJ1-6
clone size: many
V gene: TRBV7-8
D gene: -
CDR3 DNA: TGTGCCAGCTTCCCGGGACATATCTTGGTTCATTCACCCCTCCACTTT
CDR3 protein: CASFPGHILVHSPLHF

J gene: TRBJ1-1
clone size: -
V gene: TRBV4-2
D gene: -
CDR3 DNA: TGTGCCAGCAGCCAAAAACAGAACACTGAAGCTTTCTTT
CDR3 protein: CASSQKQNTEAFF

J gene: TRBJ1-1
clone size: many
V gene: TRBV2
D gene: -
CDR3 DNA: TGTGCCACCACGAGGGACGAGGGGTACACTGAAGCTTTCTTT
CDR3 protein: CATTRDEGYTEAFF

J gene: TRBJ2-7
clone size: -
V gene: TRBV28
D gene: TRBD2
CDR3 DNA: TGTGCCAGCAGTCCGGGAGGCACCTCCTACGAGCAGTACTTC
CDR3 protein: CASSPGGTSYEQYF

J gene: TRBJ2-6
clone size: many
V gene: TRBV6-2/TRBV6-3
D gene: -
CDR3 DNA: TGTGCCAGCAGTCGGGCGGGGCCGAACCTCTCTGGGGCCAACGTCCTGACTTTC
CDR3 protein: CASSRAGPNLSGANVLTF

J gene: TRBJ2-5
clone size: many
V gene: TRBV12-3/TRBV12-4
D gene: TRBD2
CDR3 DNA: TGTGCCAGCAGTTTATATCTAGCGGGACTCCCAGAGACCCAGTACTTC
CDR3 protein: CASSLYLAGLPETQYF

J gene: TRBJ1-5
clone size: many
V gene: TRBV7-8
D gene: -
CDR3 DNA: TGTGCCAGCAGCTTAGCCCAGGGTGCGGGCCAGCCCCAGCATTTT
CDR3 protein: CASSLAQGAGQPQHF

J gene: TRBJ2-1
clone size: -
V gene: TRBV6-1
D gene: TRBD2
CDR3 DNA: TGTGCCAGCAGAGCGTATCGGACTAGCGAGAATGAGCAGTTCTTC
CDR3 protein: CASRAYRTSENEQFF

J gene: TRBJ2-2
clone size: many
V gene: TRBV6-2/TRBV6-3
D gene: -
CDR3 DNA: TGTGCCAGCAGTTTAAGGCATAACACCGGGGAGCTGTTTTTT
CDR3 protein: CASSLRHNTGELFF

J gene: TRBJ2-5
clone size: many
V gene: TRBV20-1
D gene: -
CDR3 DNA: TGCAGTGCTAGAGAGTGGGGTCGGGAGACGGAGACCCAGTACTTC
CDR3 protein: CSAREWGRETETQYF

J gene: TRBJ1-6
clone size: many
V gene: TRBV28
D gene: TRBD1
CDR3 DNA: TGTGCCAGCAGTTCGACAGGGGTTTCACCCCTCCACTTT
CDR3 protein: CASSSTGVSPLHF

J gene: TRBJ2-2
clone size: many
V gene: TRBV6-2/TRBV6-3
D gene: TRBD2
CDR3 DNA: TGTGCCAGCAGCCCCCGACGGGAGGGGCCCGGGGAGCTGTTTTTT
CDR3 protein: CASSPRREGPGELFF

J gene: TRBJ1-5
clone size: -
V gene: TRBV7-3
D gene: -
CDR3 DNA: TGTGCCAGCAGCTTAAGGGCACCTTTCCCTGTCCTGGGAAATAGCAATCAGCCCCAGCATTTT
CDR3 protein: CASSLRAPFPVLGNSNQPQHF

J gene: TRBJ1-2
clone size: many
V gene: TRBV11-2
D gene: -
CDR3 DNA: TGTGCCAGCAGCTTAGGCCCACGGGGGACGAACTATGGCTACACCTTC
CDR3 protein: CASSLGPRGTNYGYTF

J gene: TRBJ2-7
clone size: many
V gene: TRBV19
D gene: TRBD1
CDR3 DNA: TGTGCCAGTAGTGCCCCCGGACAGGGACCCGAGCAGTACTTC
CDR3 protein: CASSAPGQGPEQYF

J gene: TRBJ2-7
clone size: -
V gene: TRBV25-1
D gene: TRBD1
CDR3 DNA: TGTGCCAGCAGTGAAACCAGGGGGCTAAGGTACGAGCAGTACTTC
CDR3 protein: CASSETRGLRYEQYF